The 3 T cell receptor beta chains given below trace back to one sample, sequenced in a study of blood T cell repertoires in COVID-19. The table came from immunoSEQ multiplex PCR; TCRdb's copy has only in-frame clones and leaves some out. Counted here are a few hundred thousand clones, around 89% occurring once; the ten biggest clones make up just under 9%. Sequencing used PBMCs or T cells enriched from blood (not recorded which). Receptors were obtained from a man in his forties who had recovered from COVID-19.

The rearrangement links TRBV19 to TRBJ2-2; D may be TRBD1 (6 bases). This CDR3 region has 13 residues. V lost 7 bases, J lost 5 bases, and 11 bases lay in between. Germline assignment: CDR1 LNHDA and CDR2 SQIVND (reference sequence). The CDR3 bases are TGTGCCAGTAAGATAACAGGGACCGGGGAGCTGTTTTTT. The encoded protein is CASKITGTGELFF.

The count of this clone is one. This chain connects TRBV10-3 to TRBJ2-1, with D maybe TRBD2 (5 bases). Per germline, CDR1 ENHRY and CDR2 SYGVKD. The V and J ends lost 10 bases and 2 bases respectively, with 9 bases between them. The CDR3 is made up of 12 amino acids. DNA for the CDR3: TGTGCCACCAGCGGTCCCTACAATGAGCAGTTCTTC. Translated: CATSGPYNEQFF.

V gene TRBV18 combines with J gene TRBJ1-2; TRBD1 aligns across 8 bases. The V gene end was trimmed by 3 bases and the J gene end by 9 bases; junction bases not matched to a gene: 9. The germline V gene encodes CDR1 KGHSH and CDR2 LQKENI. The CDR3 is 14 residues long. CDR3 bases: TGTGCCAGCTCACCCTCGGGACAGGCACTAAGCTACACCTTC. Amino acid sequence: CASSPSGQALSYTF.